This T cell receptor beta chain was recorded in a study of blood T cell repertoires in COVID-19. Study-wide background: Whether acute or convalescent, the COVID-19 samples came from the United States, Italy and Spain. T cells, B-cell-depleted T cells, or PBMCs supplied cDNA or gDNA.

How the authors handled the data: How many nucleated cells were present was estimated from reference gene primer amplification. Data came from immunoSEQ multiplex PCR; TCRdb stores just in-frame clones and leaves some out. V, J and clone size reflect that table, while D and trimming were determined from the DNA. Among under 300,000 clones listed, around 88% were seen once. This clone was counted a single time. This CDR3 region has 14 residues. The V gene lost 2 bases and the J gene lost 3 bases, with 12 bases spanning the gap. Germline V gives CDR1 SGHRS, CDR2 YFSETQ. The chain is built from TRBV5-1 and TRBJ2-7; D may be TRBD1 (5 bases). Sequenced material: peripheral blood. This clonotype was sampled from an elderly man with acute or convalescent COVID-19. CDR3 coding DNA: TGCGCCAGCAGCTTCGGTCTAGGGGACTACGAGCAGTACTTC. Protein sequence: CASSFGLGDYEQYF.